The table lists the clone carrying this T cell receptor beta chain with a few counts. Germline-derived CDR1 and CDR2 are SGHTA and FQGTGA. The CDR3 has 14 amino acids. Trimming took off 1 base at V and 6 bases at J, with 13 bases between the two ends. Repertoires were generated with immunoSEQ multiplex PCR, while TCRdb's copy carries only in-frame clones and drops some. The sample has under 200,000 clones; more than 80% are singletons. The source of the sample is a study of blood T cell repertoires in COVID-19. The TCR comes from a man aged 50 or older with acute or convalescent COVID-19. V and J are TRBV7-3 and TRBJ2-7; D remains unclear. Material for sequencing was peripheral blood. For the CDR3, the DNA is TGTGCCAGCAGCTTAAATAGCCCCCCCGGCGAGCAGTACTTC. This sequence encodes CASSLNSPPGEQYF.